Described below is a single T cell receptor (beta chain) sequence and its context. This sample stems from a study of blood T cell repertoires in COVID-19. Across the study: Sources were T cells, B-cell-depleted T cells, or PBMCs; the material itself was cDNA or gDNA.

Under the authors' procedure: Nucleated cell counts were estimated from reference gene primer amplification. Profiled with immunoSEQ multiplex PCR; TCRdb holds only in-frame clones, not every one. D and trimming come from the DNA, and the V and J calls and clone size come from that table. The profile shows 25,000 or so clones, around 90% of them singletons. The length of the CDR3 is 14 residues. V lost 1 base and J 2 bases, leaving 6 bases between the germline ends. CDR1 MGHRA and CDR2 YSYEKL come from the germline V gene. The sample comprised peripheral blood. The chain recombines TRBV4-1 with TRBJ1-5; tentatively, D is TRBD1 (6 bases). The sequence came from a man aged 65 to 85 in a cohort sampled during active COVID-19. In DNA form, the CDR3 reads TGCGCCAGCAGCCAAGGGACAGGCAATCAGCCCCAGCATTTT. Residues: CASSQGTGNQPQHF.